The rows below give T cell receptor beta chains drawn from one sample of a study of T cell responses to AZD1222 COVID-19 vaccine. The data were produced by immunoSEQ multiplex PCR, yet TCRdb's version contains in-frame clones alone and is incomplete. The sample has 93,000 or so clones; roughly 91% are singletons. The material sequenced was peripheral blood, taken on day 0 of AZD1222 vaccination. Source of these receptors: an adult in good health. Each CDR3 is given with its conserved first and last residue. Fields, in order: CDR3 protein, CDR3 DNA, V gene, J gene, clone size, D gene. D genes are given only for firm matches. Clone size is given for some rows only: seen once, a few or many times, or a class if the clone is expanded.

CASSSAGFEQFF	TGTGCCAGCAGCTCGGCAGGGTTTGAGCAGTTCTTC	TRBV6-5	TRBJ2-1	once	-
CASSVGGQVWGNQPQHF	TGTGCCAGTAGTGTAGGAGGACAGGTTTGGGGCAATCAGCCCCAGCATTTT	TRBV19	TRBJ1-5	-	TRBD1
CASSSQAGPYEQYF	TGTGCCAGCAGCTCACAGGCGGGACCCTACGAGCAGTACTTC	TRBV7-2	TRBJ2-7	-	-
CASSLKGEKLFF	TGCGCCAGCAGCTTGAAGGGTGAAAAACTGTTTTTT	TRBV5-1	TRBJ1-4	-	-
CASSQVITGGTEAFF	TGTGCCAGCAGCCAAGTTATCACCGGGGGCACTGAAGCTTTCTTT	TRBV3-1/TRBV3-2	TRBJ1-1	-	-
CASSLGAAGGDNEQFF	TGTGCCAGCAGCTTGGGGGCAGCGGGAGGGGACAATGAGCAGTTCTTC	TRBV5-4	TRBJ2-1	-	TRBD2
CASSLGSGSYEQYF	TGTGCCAGCAGCTTAGGTAGCGGGAGTTACGAGCAGTACTTC	TRBV11-2	TRBJ2-7	-	TRBD2
CASSQNNAYEQYF	TGTGCCAGCAGCCAAAATAATGCCTACGAGCAGTACTTC	TRBV3-1/TRBV3-2	TRBJ2-7	-	-
CAWEPWGVAGVREQYF	TGTGCCTGGGAACCTTGGGGGGTAGCGGGAGTACGGGAGCAGTACTTC	TRBV30	TRBJ2-7	once	TRBD2
CSGDLASYNEQFF	TGCAGCGGGGACCTAGCATCCTACAATGAGCAGTTCTTC	TRBV29-1	TRBJ2-1	-	-
CASSRLGGTGADNEQFF	TGTGCCAGCAGCCGCCTTGGAGGGACAGGGGCGGACAATGAGCAGTTCTTC	TRBV7-9	TRBJ2-1	-	TRBD1
CASSVERTGFPTDTQYF	TGTGCCAGCAGTGTAGAACGGACAGGGTTCCCGACAGATACGCAGTATTTT	TRBV6-1	TRBJ2-3	-	TRBD1
CASSTDSNYGYTF	TGTGCCAGCTCGACGGATTCTAACTATGGCTACACCTTC	TRBV6-5	TRBJ1-2	once	-
CASTLSLHLNTEAFF	TGTGCCAGTACCCTGAGCTTACACCTGAACACTGAAGCTTTCTTT	TRBV19	TRBJ1-1	-	-
CASSIGYMNTEAFF	TGCGCCAGCAGTATCGGATACATGAACACTGAAGCTTTCTTT	TRBV5-1	TRBJ1-1	-	-
CASSHRGNSPLHF	TGTGCCAGCAGCCATCGTGGGAATTCACCCCTCCACTTT	TRBV6-6	TRBJ1-6	-	-
CAVRGFTYEQYF	TGTGCCGTACGGGGTTTTACCTACGAGCAGTACTTC	TRBV28	TRBJ2-7	-	-
CASSLGGNSGNTIYF	TGTGCCAGCAGCTTAGGCGGGAACTCTGGAAACACCATATATTTT	TRBV7-7	TRBJ1-3	-	-
CSVEDPAGNSYEQYF	TGCAGCGTTGAAGATCCCGCGGGGAACTCCTACGAGCAGTACTTC	TRBV29-1	TRBJ2-7	-	-
CASSLGRSYEQYF	TGTGCCAGCAGTTTAGGCAGATCCTACGAGCAGTACTTC	TRBV27	TRBJ2-7	-	-
CASSLYRGALVTGELFF	TGCGCCAGCAGCTTATACAGGGGGGCTTTAGTCACCGGGGAGCTGTTTTTT	TRBV5-1	TRBJ2-2	-	TRBD1
CASRTGLTNNEQFF	TGTGCCAGCCGGACAGGTTTAACCAACAATGAGCAGTTCTTC	TRBV18	TRBJ2-1	once	TRBD1
CASSDSVNTEAFF	TGTGCCAGCAGTGACAGCGTGAACACTGAAGCTTTCTTT	TRBV25-1	TRBJ1-1	once	-
CASRHDSNPSNQPQHF	TGTGCCAGCAGACACGACAGCAATCCGAGCAATCAGCCCCAGCATTTT	TRBV28	TRBJ1-5	-	-
CASGGGSPLHF	TGTGCCAGCGGGGGGGGTTCACCCCTCCACTTT	TRBV2	TRBJ1-6	-	-
CASSPQDSGNTIYF	TGTGCCAGCTCACCACAGGACAGCGGAAACACCATATATTTT	TRBV18	TRBJ1-3	-	-
CASTRDLQDTQYF	TGTGCCAGCACCCGGGACCTCCAAGATACGCAGTATTTT	TRBV7-9	TRBJ2-3	-	-
CASSYGPNTEAFF	TGTGCCAGCAGCTACGGACCGAACACTGAAGCTTTCTTT	TRBV3-1/TRBV3-2	TRBJ1-1	-	-
CASSKFAGYIHEQYF	TGTGCCAGCAGTAAGTTCGCGGGGTATATCCACGAGCAGTACTTC	TRBV6-2/TRBV6-3	TRBJ2-7	-	-
CASSEVPRAGLLKAFF	TGTGCCAGCAGTGAGGTCCCTCGTGCCGGGCTCCTTAAAGCTTTCTTT	TRBV6-1	TRBJ1-1	-	-
CASSSDTPRGTDTQYF	TGTGCCAGCAGCTCTGACACCCCCCGAGGCACAGATACGCAGTATTTT	TRBV7-9	TRBJ2-3	-	-
CASSSWTGNEKLFF	TGTGCCAGCAGTTCTTGGACAGGGAATGAAAAACTGTTTTTT	TRBV6-5	TRBJ1-4	-	TRBD1
CASSKKGPDTQYF	TGTGCCAGCAGCAAGAAAGGACCAGATACGCAGTATTTT	TRBV7-2	TRBJ2-3	-	-
CASSPSDVNTEAFF	TGTGCCAGTAGTCCTTCCGACGTAAACACTGAAGCTTTCTTT	TRBV19	TRBJ1-1	-	-
CASSAPGRTAGNTIYF	TGTGCCAGCAGCGCGCCCGGCAGAACTGCTGGAAACACCATATATTTT	TRBV9	TRBJ1-3	-	-
CASSLALGEQYF	TGTGCCAGCAGCCTGGCTTTGGGAGAGCAGTACTTC	TRBV7-2	TRBJ2-7	-	-
CASSLAASATERYTQYF	TGTGCCAGCAGCTTGGCGGCTAGCGCCACAGAGAGGTATACGCAGTATTTT	TRBV5-4	TRBJ2-3	-	-
CASSFNNEQFF	TGTGCCAGCAGTTTCAACAATGAGCAGTTCTTC	TRBV6-2/TRBV6-3	TRBJ2-1	-	-